This T cell receptor (beta chain) stems from a study of OX40 agonist ivuxolimab in advanced cancers. Regarding the research as a whole: Ivuxolimab was an agonistic, fully human IgG2 monoclonal antibody directed against OX40 (CD134), a costimulatory receptor. Intravenous ivuxolimab was administered to patients every 2 weeks at six dose levels: 0.01, 0.1, 0.3, 1.5, 3 and 10 mg/kg. Of the approximately 54 patients in dose escalation, about 20 had hepatocellular carcinoma, some 15 had melanoma, 9 had renal cell carcinoma and 9 had head and neck cancer. In the dose-escalation cohort, roughly 80% of patients were male, and the mean age was approximately 55 years, with a range of about 20 to 90. Prior anti-PD-1, anti-PD-L1 or anti-CTLA-4 therapy was permitted, and about two fifths of dose-escalation patients had received checkpoint inhibitors. Partial responses occurred in three dose-escalation patients: two with cutaneous melanoma and one with hepatocellular carcinoma. The point of sequencing TCRbeta in the periphery was to test whether ivuxolimab changed TCR sequence diversity and drove clonal T-cell expansion. The paper describes the monotherapy dose-escalation part (N = 52 patients) of the phase I trial of ivuxolimab.

The full study reports these points: The antigen specificity of the clonally expanded peripheral T cells was not determined. At doses of 0.1 to 3.0 mg/kg, clonal expansion of both CD4+ and CD8+ blood T cells was observed from baseline to week 6. Partial responders in the 0.1-3.0 mg/kg groups had among the lowest normalized peripheral clonal expansion, especially among CD8+ T cells. Low levels of normalized T-cell clonal expansion were also seen in some nonresponding patients. After ivuxolimab, more expanded clones were found on average in CD8+ T cells than in CD4+ T cells.

The CDR3 covers 16 residues, taking in both the cysteine and the phenylalanine. The retained sequence is limited to the CDR3, 48 bases, with the frame set at the first base. V is cut by 1 base and J by 1 base, and the space between the germline ends is 12 bases. Patients with a history of autoimmune disease or receiving systemic immunosuppression were excluded from the trial. Peripheral blood for TCR sequencing was collected from all dose cohorts at baseline, on cycle 4 day 1, and on cycle 7 day 1. Samples were obtained from an open-label, multicenter, first-in-human phase I dose-escalation trial of ivuxolimab. Adults with locally advanced or metastatic head and neck squamous cell, hepatocellular, melanoma or renal cell carcinoma were enrolled in the trial. Before TCR sequencing, CD4+ T cells and CD8+ T cells were sorted from peripheral blood as separate populations. For sequencing of the TCRbeta CDR3 region, genomic DNA was extracted from the sorted cells. The immunoSEQ Assay was used to sequence the TCRbeta CDR3 regions. TCRdb took this table from immuneACCESS and kept in-frame rearrangements with V and J called. Such tables lack part of the clones; where checked against another copy, unresolved V genes explain under half of the gap, and the rest is unexplained. The sample table records about 76,000 clones; about 85% of these occur just once. The top ten hold less than 4% of the sample.

With respect to this clone: Its binding antigen is unknown. No base-level quality is on record; no much larger clone is a single base apart.

Sequencing was performed on CD4+ or CD8+ T cells sorted from blood, taken in a trial of the OX40 agonist ivuxolimab. This TCR was sampled from an adult with an advanced solid tumor such as melanoma, head and neck, liver or kidney cancer. This sequence uses TRBV5-3 and TRBJ2-4; the D gene is possibly TRBD1, with 7 bases matching. TRBV5-3 is an ORF, with its function uncertain. In nucleotide form, the sequence is TGTGCCAGAAGCTTGACGACAGGGAGGGCCAAAAACATTCAGTACTTC. This yields the protein CARSLTTGRAKNIQYF.